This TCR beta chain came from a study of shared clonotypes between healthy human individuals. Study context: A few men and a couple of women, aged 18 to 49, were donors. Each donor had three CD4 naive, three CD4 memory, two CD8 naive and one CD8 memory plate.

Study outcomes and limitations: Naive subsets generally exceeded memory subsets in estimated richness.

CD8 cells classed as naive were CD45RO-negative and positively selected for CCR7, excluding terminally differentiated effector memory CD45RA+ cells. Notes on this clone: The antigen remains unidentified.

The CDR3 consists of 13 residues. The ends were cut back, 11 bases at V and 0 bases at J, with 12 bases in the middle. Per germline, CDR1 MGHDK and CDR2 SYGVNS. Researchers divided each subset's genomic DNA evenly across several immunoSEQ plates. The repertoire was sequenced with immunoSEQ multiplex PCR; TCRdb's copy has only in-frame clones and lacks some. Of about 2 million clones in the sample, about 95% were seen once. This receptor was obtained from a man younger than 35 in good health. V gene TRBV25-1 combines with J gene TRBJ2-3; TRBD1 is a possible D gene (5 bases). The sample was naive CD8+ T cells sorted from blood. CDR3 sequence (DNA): TGTGCCGTGGGGCAGGTGAGCACAGATACGCAGTATTTT. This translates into CAVGQVSTDTQYF.